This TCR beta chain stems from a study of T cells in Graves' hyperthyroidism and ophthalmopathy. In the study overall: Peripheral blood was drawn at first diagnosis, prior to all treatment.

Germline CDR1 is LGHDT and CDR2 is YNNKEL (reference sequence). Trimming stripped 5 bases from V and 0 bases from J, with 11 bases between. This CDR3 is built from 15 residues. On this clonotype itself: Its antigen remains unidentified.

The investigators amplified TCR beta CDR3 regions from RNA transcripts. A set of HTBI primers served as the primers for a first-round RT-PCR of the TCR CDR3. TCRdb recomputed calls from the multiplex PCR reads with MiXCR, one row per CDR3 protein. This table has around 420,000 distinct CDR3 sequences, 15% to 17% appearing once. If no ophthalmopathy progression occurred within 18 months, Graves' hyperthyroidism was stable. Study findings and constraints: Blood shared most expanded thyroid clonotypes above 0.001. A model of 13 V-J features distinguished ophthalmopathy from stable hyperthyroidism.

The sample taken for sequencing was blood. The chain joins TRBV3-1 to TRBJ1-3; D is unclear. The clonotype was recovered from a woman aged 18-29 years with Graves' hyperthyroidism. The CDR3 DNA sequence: TGTGCCAGCAGCTCCCGGCTGCCCTCTGGAAACACCATATATTTT. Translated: CASSSRLPSGNTIYF. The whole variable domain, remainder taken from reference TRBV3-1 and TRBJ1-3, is DTAVSQTPKYLVTQMGNDKSIKCEQNLGHDTMYWYKQDSKKFLKIMFSYNNKELIINETVPNRFSPKSPDKAHLNLHINSLELGDSAVYFCASSSRLPSGNTIYFGEGSWLTVV.